The T cell receptor (beta chain) described here comes from a study of neurological immune-mediated disorders. The team produced cDNA through 5'RACE using 10-nucleotide random UMIs. In each sequencing run, over 170 million TCR-beta sequences were generated from 15-18 subjects. Each CDR3 protein gets one entry after TCRdb re-called the 5' RACE reads with MiXCR. The sample yields tens of thousands of distinct CDR3 sequences, 2.5% to 3% seen once. Notes on the study in general: Grouping of repertoires by phylogeny put those of 18 of 34 multiple sclerosis patients into a single related-CDR3 cluster, a possible signature. HTLV-1-associated myelopathy displayed the greatest TCR clonal expansion, and multiple sclerosis exhibited the smallest, lower than that of healthy controls.

This clonotype has ten or more counts. Its matching antigen is unknown. This receptor was obtained from a woman younger than 45 with multiple sclerosis. What was sequenced was PBMCs.

The CDR3 region is CASSHTGREDNSPLHF. As DNA, the CDR3 is TGTGCCAGCAGCCACACTGGGCGGGAGGATAATTCACCCCTCCACTTT. This chain uses TRBV3-1 with TRBJ1-6; D uncertain. This CDR3 contains 16 residues. V lost 3 bases and J lost 5, with 14 bases in between. Germline CDR1 is LGHDT and CDR2 is YNNKEL (reference sequence).